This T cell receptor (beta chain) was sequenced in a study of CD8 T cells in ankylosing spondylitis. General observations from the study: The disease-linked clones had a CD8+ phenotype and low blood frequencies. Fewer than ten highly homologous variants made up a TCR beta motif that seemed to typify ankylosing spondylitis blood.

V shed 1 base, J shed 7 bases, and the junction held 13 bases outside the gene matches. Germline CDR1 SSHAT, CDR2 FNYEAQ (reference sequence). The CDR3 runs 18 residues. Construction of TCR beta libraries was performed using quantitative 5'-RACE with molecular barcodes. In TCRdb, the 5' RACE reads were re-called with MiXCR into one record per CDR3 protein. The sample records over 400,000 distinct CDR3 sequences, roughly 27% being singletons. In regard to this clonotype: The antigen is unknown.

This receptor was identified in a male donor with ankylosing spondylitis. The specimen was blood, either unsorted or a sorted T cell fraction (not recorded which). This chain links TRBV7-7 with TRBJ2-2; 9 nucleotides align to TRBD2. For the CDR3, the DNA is TGTGCCAGCAGCTTAGGGGAACCATTAGCGGGAGCGGTCGGGGAGCTGTTTTTT. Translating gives CASSLGEPLAGAVGELFF.